Listed here is a single T cell receptor beta chain. It has no known antigen specificity. No base quality information exists; no much larger clone differs at one position. During the collection period, no infections or other immune events were recorded for the healthy donors. To calibrate time-dependent variance in a beta-binomial model of T-cell clone differential abundance, blood repertoires from healthy donors were used as a training cohort. The training cohort comprised about ten healthy donors, 3 female and 7 male. The donors were between roughly 25 and 64 years old, with an average age of approximately 46 years. Whole blood was collected from each healthy donor at three time points spaced about two weeks apart and obtained from a commercial supplier. For immunosequencing, genomic DNA was extracted from unsorted whole blood. The sample comes from a study of identifying expanded T cells in peripheral blood (dated by TCRdb to between 2018 and 2020). About the study as a whole: Four technical replicates, made by sequencing separate aliquots from the same pool of genomic DNA, were compared pairwise.

TCRbeta CDR3 regions were profiled with the immunoSEQ Assay using bias-controlled multiplex PCR amplification of genomic DNA. The paper's processing steps were these. To quantify the absolute abundance of each unique TCRbeta CDR3 region, the sequences were collapsed and filtered. Differential abundance was tested with a binomial (Fisher-equivalent) model and with a beta-binomial model adding time-dependent variance fitted from healthy donors. Clones with fewer than 5 combined templates were excluded, and clones with Benjamini-Hochberg FDR below 0.01 were called differentially abundant. In the beta-binomial model, variance was expressed as a function of the total template count across the two samples, in the form v = (b*log(k)+a)^2. As stored in TCRdb, this immuneACCESS dataset retains in-frame rearrangements with V and J assigned. A fraction of the clones does not appear; measured against another copy, unresolved V genes explain less than half of the discrepancy, and the remainder lacks a known reason. From that table come the V and J calls and clone size; the DNA was used to work out D and trimming. Counted in this sample were around 84,000 clones; roughly 90% of them appeared once. The leading ten clones occupy roughly 7.3% of the sample.

The CDR3 numbers 13 residues from cysteine through phenylalanine. Solely the CDR3 DNA is kept, with 39 bases framed from the first base. The germline ends are 6 bases apart after V is trimmed by 1 base and J by 3 bases. CDR1 and CDR2, per the germline V gene, are SGHTA and FQGNSA. Broad study findings and their caveats: About 1.1 differentially abundant clones were flagged by the binomial model between technical replicates, whereas about 16 and 20 were flagged over about two weeks and four weeks, respectively. It was expected by the authors that biological variance in healthy repertoires might increase further over much longer intervals, such as months to years. Across all healthy-donor time intervals, the beta-binomial model significantly cut both the number of clones called differentially abundant and the false-positive rate. In all healthy donors, the variance in clone template counts between samples taken 2 to 3 weeks apart rose significantly as total template count increased.

Source material: blood. The chain was built from TRBV7-2 and TRBJ1-2; a confident D gene designation cannot be given. This receptor was obtained from a person aged 18 to 75 in good health. At the DNA level, the sequence is TGTGCCAGCAGCTTAGAAGGGTACTATGGCTACACCTTC. Its translation reads: CASSLEGYYGYTF.